The rows below give T cell receptor beta chains drawn from one sample of a study of beta chain features in type 1 diabetes. This table comes from immunoSEQ multiplex PCR, and its TCRdb copy is limited to in-frame clones, with some not included. The repertoire holds a few hundred thousand clones, around an eighth seen once, with around 0.01% in the top ten. What was sequenced was naive CD4+ T cells from blood. The receptors originated from a woman younger than 35 with type 1 diabetes. The CDR3 runs from the conserved cysteine through the conserved F or W. Each record gives: J gene, V gene, D gene, clone size, CDR3 protein, CDR3 DNA. D genes are given only for firm matches. The size field is filled for only some rows; it gives once, few, many or a size class.

TRBJ1-5 TRBV30 - - CAWSVRSSNQPQHF TGTGCCTGGAGTGTAAGGAGTAGCAATCAGCCCCAGCATTTT
TRBJ2-7 TRBV11-2 - - CASSLVMGRGTVYEQYF TGTGCCAGCAGCTTAGTGATGGGTCGGGGTACGGTTTACGAGCAGTACTTC
TRBJ2-3 TRBV28 - few CASSLGLPGTDTQYF TGTGCCAGCAGTTTGGGACTTCCTGGGACAGATACGCAGTATTTT
TRBJ2-1 TRBV10-3 TRBD2 few CAISLTSGRALDNEQFF TGTGCCATCAGTCTGACTAGCGGGAGGGCCCTCGACAATGAGCAGTTCTTC
TRBJ2-5 TRBV15 TRBD2 - CATSRVRAGGQETQYF TGTGCCACCAGCAGAGTGAGAGCGGGAGGGCAAGAGACCCAGTACTTC
TRBJ2-3 TRBV5-6 - few CASSVDPGPADTQYF TGTGCCAGCAGCGTAGACCCTGGGCCGGCAGATACGCAGTATTTT
TRBJ2-1 TRBV5-1 - - CASSSAGTEKYNEQFF TGCGCCAGCAGCTCGGCCGGGACTGAGAAATACAATGAGCAGTTCTTC
TRBJ2-3 TRBV9 TRBD2 - CASSGSSGRGADTQYF TGTGCCAGCAGCGGATCAAGCGGGAGAGGAGCAGATACGCAGTATTTT
TRBJ2-5 TRBV7-9 - few CATRGRPGTQETQYF TGTGCCACGCGAGGCAGACCAGGGACACAAGAGACCCAGTACTTC
TRBJ2-7 TRBV28 TRBD2 few CASSLFRPGREVGQYF TGTGCCAGCAGTTTATTCCGTCCGGGGAGGGAGGTTGGGCAGTACTTC
TRBJ2-1 TRBV10-3 - few CAISGQESTNEQFF TGTGCCATCAGTGGACAGGAGTCCACCAATGAGCAGTTCTTC
TRBJ2-7 TRBV25-1 - few CASSDLHEQYF TGTGCCAGCAGTGATCTCCACGAGCAGTACTTC
TRBJ1-1 TRBV6-6 TRBD1 few CASSYSTGGSGEAFF TGTGCCAGCAGTTACTCGACAGGGGGATCTGGTGAAGCTTTCTTT
TRBJ2-3 TRBV7-6 - - CASSVLSVPDTQYF TGTGCCAGCAGCGTTCTATCGGTACCAGATACGCAGTATTTT
TRBJ2-7 TRBV4-3 TRBD1 few CASSPYPRTGAYEQYF TGCGCCAGCAGCCCCTACCCGAGGACAGGGGCCTACGAGCAGTACTTC
TRBJ2-1 TRBV5-1 TRBD2 few CASSLRTSGSWSSYNEQFF TGCGCCAGCAGCTTAAGGACTAGCGGGTCCTGGAGCTCCTACAATGAGCAGTTCTTC
TRBJ2-7 TRBV29-1 TRBD2 - CSVGFLAGAYEQYF TGCAGCGTTGGGTTTCTAGCGGGGGCCTACGAGCAGTACTTC
TRBJ1-5 TRBV7-2 - few CASSPPNQPQHF TGTGCCAGCAGCCCTCCTAATCAGCCCCAGCATTTT
TRBJ2-1 TRBV4-3 TRBD2 - CASSHGGASYNEQFF TGCGCCAGCAGCCACGGGGGGGCCTCCTACAATGAGCAGTTCTTC
TRBJ2-1 TRBV15 TRBD2 - CATSREAGGYEQFF TGTGCCACCAGCAGAGAGGCGGGAGGGTATGAGCAGTTCTTC
TRBJ2-5 TRBV10-3 TRBD1 few CAISDRDRELRFTQYF TGTGCCATCAGTGACCGGGACAGGGAACTCCGGTTTACCCAGTACTTC
TRBJ1-3 TRBV29-1 - - CSVDAHSSSGNTIYF TGCAGCGTTGACGCCCACAGCTCTTCTGGAAACACCATATATTTT
TRBJ1-2 TRBV14 - - CASSHSGTLHGYTF TGTGCCAGCAGCCACTCCGGGACTCTACATGGCTACACCTTC
TRBJ1-2 TRBV11-1 - - CASSPGYGYTF TGTGCCAGCAGCCCGGGGTATGGCTACACCTTC
TRBJ1-1 TRBV10-3 TRBD1 - CAIRGDREAFF TGTGCCATCAGGGGGGACAGGGAAGCTTTCTTT
TRBJ2-7 TRBV5-1 - few CASSYRLTGEEQYF TGCGCCAGCAGCTACCGCCTCACCGGGGAGGAGCAGTACTTC
TRBJ1-5 TRBV30 - few CAWRGPGSNQPQHF TGTGCCTGGAGGGGCCCTGGGAGCAATCAGCCCCAGCATTTT
TRBJ2-1 TRBV9 - once CASSVAAGTYNEQFF TGTGCCAGCAGCGTAGCGGCGGGGACCTACAATGAGCAGTTCTTC
TRBJ2-7 TRBV6-5 - few CASTTTWGGEQYF TGTGCCAGCACTACCACATGGGGCGGCGAGCAGTACTTC
TRBJ1-6 TRBV14 - - CASSLIASPLHF TGTGCCAGCAGTCTGATAGCTTCACCCCTCCACTTT
TRBJ2-7 TRBV28 TRBD1 few CASVDRGREQYF TGTGCCAGCGTAGACAGGGGGCGGGAGCAGTACTTC
TRBJ2-1 TRBV29-1 TRBD2 few CSVEGLAAVNEQFF TGCAGCGTTGAGGGACTAGCGGCAGTTAATGAGCAGTTCTTC
TRBJ2-4 TRBV7-2 - few CASSSPAKNIQYF TGTGCCAGCAGCTCTCCAGCCAAAAACATTCAGTACTTC
TRBJ2-1 TRBV14 - few CASSQGSAYNEQFF TGTGCCAGCAGCCAAGGATCAGCCTACAATGAGCAGTTCTTC
TRBJ1-6 TRBV2 TRBD1 few CASSNGQGNSPLHF TGTGCCAGCAGTAACGGACAGGGTAATTCACCCCTCCACTTT
TRBJ2-7 TRBV4-3 TRBD2 few CASSQGVKGPAGDYEQYF TGCGCCAGCAGCCAAGGGGTCAAGGGCCCTGCGGGGGACTACGAGCAGTACTTC
TRBJ2-5 TRBV23-1 TRBD1 - CASRGQGLAFDTQYF TGCGCCAGCAGGGGACAGGGGCTGGCTTTTGACACCCAGTACTTC
TRBJ2-4 TRBV5-1 TRBD2 few CASSLARLAPDTSAKNIQYF TGCGCCAGCAGCCTGGCTAGACTAGCACCCGACACGTCAGCCAAAAACATTCAGTACTTC
TRBJ2-2 TRBV18 - few CASSPQETGELFF TGTGCCAGCTCACCTCAAGAGACCGGGGAGCTGTTTTTT
TRBJ1-4 TRBV18 - few CASSPPGLVGEKLFF TGTGCCAGCTCACCACCGGGCCTCGTAGGCGAAAAACTGTTTTTT
TRBJ1-1 TRBV29-1 - - CSVRPLVDGNTEAFF TGCAGCGTTAGACCCCTAGTAGATGGGAACACTGAAGCTTTCTTT
TRBJ2-2 TRBV9 TRBD2 - CASSVGLAGGMNTGELFF TGTGCCAGCAGCGTAGGACTAGCGGGGGGCATGAACACCGGGGAGCTGTTTTTT
TRBJ1-1 TRBV7-9 - - CASSPAYNTEAFF TGTGCCAGCAGCCCAGCGTACAACACTGAAGCTTTCTTT
TRBJ2-2 TRBV5-1 TRBD2 few CASSPGPAGEANTGELFF TGCGCCAGCAGCCCGGGCCCAGCGGGGGAAGCGAACACCGGGGAGCTGTTTTTT
TRBJ2-7 TRBV2 - - CASSGPGSYEQYF TGTGCCAGCAGTGGCCCAGGGTCCTACGAGCAGTACTTC
TRBJ2-7 TRBV10-3 TRBD2 - CALGEREPSEQYF TGTGCCCTGGGGGAGCGGGAGCCCAGCGAGCAGTACTTC
TRBJ1-4 TRBV13 - - CASSSMQGEKLFF TGTGCCAGCAGCTCAATGCAGGGGGAAAAACTGTTTTTT
TRBJ2-5 TRBV5-4 TRBD2 few CASSLGLAGKETQYF TGTGCCAGCAGCTTGGGCCTAGCGGGGAAAGAGACCCAGTACTTC
TRBJ2-3 TRBV19 TRBD2 - CASSIDGPTSSGDTQYF TGTGCCAGTAGTATAGACGGCCCGACTAGCTCGGGGGATACGCAGTATTTT
TRBJ1-1 TRBV6-5 - few CASSQQGYTEAFF TGTGCCAGCAGTCAACAGGGCTACACTGAAGCTTTCTTT
TRBJ2-5 TRBV7-2 - - CASRLSGQETQYF TGTGCCAGCAGGCTTAGCGGTCAAGAGACCCAGTACTTC
TRBJ2-7 TRBV11-2 TRBD1 - CASSLAWGTGGDEQYF TGTGCCAGCAGCTTAGCTTGGGGGACAGGGGGTGACGAGCAGTACTTC
TRBJ2-1 TRBV5-6 TRBD2 few CASSLVAGALYNEQFF TGTGCCAGCAGCTTGGTGGCGGGAGCGCTCTACAATGAGCAGTTCTTC
TRBJ2-3 TRBV9 - few CASSVAIAEDTQYF TGTGCCAGCAGCGTAGCGATAGCGGAGGATACGCAGTATTTT
TRBJ2-1 TRBV30 TRBD2 few CAWSPRGGEQFF TGTGCCTGGAGCCCCCGGGGGGGTGAGCAGTTCTTC
TRBJ2-3 TRBV5-4 - few CASSPRDTGTDTQYF TGTGCCAGCAGCCCCAGGGACACGGGCACAGATACGCAGTATTTT
TRBJ2-3 TRBV29-1 - few CSVKSGNPTDTQYF TGCAGCGTGAAAAGCGGCAACCCCACAGATACGCAGTATTTT
TRBJ1-1 TRBV29-1 TRBD1 few CSVQTQGATEAFF TGCAGCGTACAAACACAGGGGGCCACTGAAGCTTTCTTT
TRBJ2-1 TRBV27 TRBD2 once CASSPASGRSYNEQFF TGTGCCAGCAGTCCAGCTAGCGGCCGCTCCTACAATGAGCAGTTCTTC
TRBJ2-5 TRBV7-9 - few CASSPSRSTETQYF TGTGCCAGCAGCCCCAGCCGGAGTACGGAGACCCAGTACTTC